This T cell receptor (beta chain) comes out of a study of blood T cell repertoires in COVID-19. Across the study: Sites across the United States, Italy and Spain contributed samples from acute and convalescent COVID-19. Sources were T cells, B-cell-depleted T cells, or PBMCs; the material itself was cDNA or gDNA.

The CDR3 has 19 amino acids. Germline CDR1 LGHNA, CDR2 YNFKEQ. With V trimmed by 1 base and J by 0 bases, 14 bases remained unmatched. How the authors handled the data: Reference gene primers were amplified, and this amplification served to estimate nucleated cell counts. Produced via immunoSEQ multiplex PCR; TCRdb's table is partial and in-frame only. The DNA was the basis for D and trimming; V, J and clone size are from that table. The profile shows fewer than 250,000 clones, around nine tenths of them singletons. This receptor was obtained from a man between 60 and 70 years old with acute or convalescent COVID-19. V is TRBV4-2 and J is TRBJ2-5, with TRBD2 matching 7 bases. Input material: peripheral blood. The CDR3 protein is CASSQVGLRGSGYQETQYF. CDR3 coding DNA: TGTGCCAGCAGCCAAGTGGGCCTCCGCGGTAGCGGGTACCAAGAGACCCAGTACTTC.